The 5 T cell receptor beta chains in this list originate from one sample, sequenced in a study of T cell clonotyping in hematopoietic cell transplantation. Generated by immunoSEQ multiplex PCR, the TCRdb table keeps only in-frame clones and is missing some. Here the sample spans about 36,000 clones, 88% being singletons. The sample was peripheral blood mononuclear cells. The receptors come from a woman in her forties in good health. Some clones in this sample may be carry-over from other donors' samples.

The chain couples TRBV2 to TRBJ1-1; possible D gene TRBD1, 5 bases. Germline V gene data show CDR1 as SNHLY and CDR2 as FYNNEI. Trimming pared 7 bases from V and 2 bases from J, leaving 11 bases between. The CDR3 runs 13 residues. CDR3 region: CASIWDGNTEAFF. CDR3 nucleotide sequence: TGTGCCAGCATATGGGACGGTAACACTGAAGCTTTCTTT.

The CDR3 region is CASSSTRGGNTIYF. DNA of the CDR3: TGTGCCAGCAGCTCCACACGGGGCGGGAACACCATATATTTT. The gene calls are TRBV7-2 and TRBJ1-3; the D gene is possibly TRBD1 (5 bases). The CDR3 has 14 amino acids. From germline, CDR1 is SGHTA and CDR2 FQGNSA. The ends were cut back, 4 bases at V and 7 bases at J, with 14 bases in the middle. The complete variable domain, with remaining parts taken from reference TRBV7-2 and TRBJ1-3, reads GAGVSQSPSNKVTEKGKDVELRCDPISGHTALYWYRQSLGQGLEFLIYFQGNSAPDKSGLPSDRFSAERTGGSVSTLTIQRTQQEDSAVYLCASSSTRGGNTIYFGEGSWLTVV.

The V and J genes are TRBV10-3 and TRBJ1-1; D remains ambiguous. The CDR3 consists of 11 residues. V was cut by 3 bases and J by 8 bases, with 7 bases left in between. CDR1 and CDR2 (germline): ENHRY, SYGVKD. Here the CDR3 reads CAISERNEAFF. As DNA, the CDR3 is TGTGCCATCAGTGAAAGGAACGAAGCTTTCTTT.

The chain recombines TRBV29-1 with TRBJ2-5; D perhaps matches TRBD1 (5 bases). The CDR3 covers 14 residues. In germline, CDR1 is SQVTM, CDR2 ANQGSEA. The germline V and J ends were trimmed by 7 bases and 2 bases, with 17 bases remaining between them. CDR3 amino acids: CSAAVTDLQETQYF. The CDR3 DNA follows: TGCAGCGCCGCCGTGACAGATCTACAAGAGACCCAGTACTTC.

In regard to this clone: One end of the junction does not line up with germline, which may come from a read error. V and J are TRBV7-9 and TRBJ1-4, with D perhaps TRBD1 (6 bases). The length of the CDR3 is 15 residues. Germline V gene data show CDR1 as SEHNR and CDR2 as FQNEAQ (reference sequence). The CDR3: CASTLLAGDNEKLFF. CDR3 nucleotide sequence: TGTGCCAGCACCTTACTTGCAGGGGATAATGAAAAACTGTTTTTT.